Listed below are T cell receptor beta chains from one sample, sequenced in a study of OX40 agonist ivuxolimab in advanced cancers. Some clones are missing from TCRdb's copy, which holds only in-frame ones; the method was immunoSEQ multiplex PCR. This repertoire shows 46,000 or so clones, roughly 86% found once; its top ten account for around 11%. The sample in question was CD4+ or CD8+ T cells sorted from blood, obtained in a trial of the OX40 agonist ivuxolimab. The receptors here all came from an adult with an advanced solid tumor such as melanoma, head and neck, liver or kidney cancer. CDR3s include the opening cysteine and the closing phenylalanine or tryptophan. Each record gives: D gene, V gene, CDR3 length, clone size, J gene, CDR3 protein, CDR3 DNA. A D gene is named only where the DNA matches it firmly. Clone size is not always given. Where it is, it says once, few, many or a class for expanded clones.

D gene: NA; V gene: TRBV4-3; CDR3 length: 13; clone size: NA; J gene: TRBJ1-2; CDR3 protein: CASSSRGYYGYTF; CDR3 DNA: TGCGCCAGCAGCTCGCGGGGGTACTATGGCTACACCTTC
D gene: NA; V gene: TRBV6-6; CDR3 length: 13; clone size: NA; J gene: TRBJ2-5; CDR3 protein: CASSFYNPETQYF; CDR3 DNA: TGTGCCAGCAGTTTCTATAACCCAGAGACCCAGTACTTC
D gene: TRBD2; V gene: TRBV7-8; CDR3 length: 19; clone size: NA; J gene: TRBJ2-7; CDR3 protein: CASSLAKELAGDIIYEQYF; CDR3 DNA: TGTGCCAGCAGCTTAGCTAAGGAGCTAGCGGGGGACATAATATACGAGCAGTACTTC
D gene: NA; V gene: TRBV2; CDR3 length: 13; clone size: NA; J gene: TRBJ2-1; CDR3 protein: CASSVATYNEQFF; CDR3 DNA: TGTGCCAGCAGTGTGGCAACCTACAATGAGCAGTTCTTC
D gene: NA; V gene: TRBV19; CDR3 length: 13; clone size: few; J gene: TRBJ2-7; CDR3 protein: CASSSRGVLQQYF; CDR3 DNA: TGTGCCAGTAGCTCGAGGGGAGTTCTTCAGCAGTACTTC
D gene: NA; V gene: TRBV7-9; CDR3 length: 11; clone size: few; J gene: TRBJ2-3; CDR3 protein: CASSASDTQYF; CDR3 DNA: TGTGCCAGCAGCGCCTCAGATACGCAGTATTTT
D gene: NA; V gene: TRBV7-8; CDR3 length: 13; clone size: NA; J gene: TRBJ2-7; CDR3 protein: CASSLAGTYEQYF; CDR3 DNA: TGTGCCAGCAGCTTGGCGGGCACCTACGAGCAGTACTTC
D gene: NA; V gene: TRBV19; CDR3 length: 15; clone size: NA; J gene: TRBJ2-7; CDR3 protein: CASSIGRGTTYEQYF; CDR3 DNA: TGTGCCAGTAGTATAGGCCGGGGCACTACCTACGAGCAGTACTTC
D gene: NA; V gene: TRBV28; CDR3 length: 14; clone size: NA; J gene: TRBJ2-7; CDR3 protein: CASSLLGRAYEQYF; CDR3 DNA: TGTGCCAGCAGTTTATTAGGGCGGGCCTACGAGCAGTACTTC
D gene: NA; V gene: TRBV13; CDR3 length: 14; clone size: few; J gene: TRBJ1-1; CDR3 protein: CASSLVGANTEAFF; CDR3 DNA: TGTGCCAGCAGCTTAGTTGGGGCGAACACTGAAGCTTTCTTT
D gene: TRBD2; V gene: TRBV7-7; CDR3 length: 15; clone size: NA; J gene: TRBJ2-1; CDR3 protein: CASSPGLRRSDEQFF; CDR3 DNA: TGTGCTAGCAGCCCGGGACTAAGGCGTAGTGATGAGCAGTTCTTC
D gene: TRBD1; V gene: TRBV9; CDR3 length: 16; clone size: once; J gene: TRBJ2-2; CDR3 protein: CASSVGGGLSTGELFF; CDR3 DNA: TGTGCCAGCAGCGTAGGAGGGGGCTTGAGCACCGGGGAGCTGTTTTTT
D gene: NA; V gene: TRBV13; CDR3 length: 14; clone size: NA; J gene: TRBJ2-7; CDR3 protein: CASSSNLGVLEQYF; CDR3 DNA: TGTGCCAGCAGCTCAAACCTGGGCGTACTCGAGCAGTACTTC